One sample yielded the 23 T cell receptor beta chains listed below, sequenced in a study of blood T cells in healthy people across ages. Using a J-beta primer mix together with a sample-barcoded 5' primer, a second PCR was run for roughly 6 to 12 cycles. One entry per CDR3 protein, called by TCRdb with MiXCR from the 5' RACE reads. The sample gives about 1.4 million distinct CDR3 sequences, almost 60% of which show up once; 5% to 7% is in the top ten. The specimen sequenced was blood. The origin of the receptors is a man aged 18 to 30 in good health.

The chain couples TRBV6-1 to TRBJ2-1, with D possibly TRBD1 on 6 matching bases. CDR1 and CDR2 (germline): MNHNS, SASEGT. The CDR3 loop spans 11 amino acids. V was cut by 6 bases and J by 9 bases, with 9 bases left in between. CDR3 DNA sequence: TGTGCCAGCAGATACAGGGTTGAGCAGTTCTTC. Translating it yields CASRYRVEQFF.

The V gene is TRBV2, the J gene TRBJ2-1; D unclear. Germline V CDR1 and CDR2: SNHLY, FYNNEI. V was trimmed by 0 bases and J by 8 bases, leaving 20 bases between them. The length of the CDR3 is 17 residues. The CDR3 loop reads CASSEAFADPLLDEQFF. The DNA of the CDR3 is TGTGCCAGCAGTGAAGCCTTCGCGGATCCCCTTTTGGATGAGCAGTTCTTC. Drawing the rest from reference TRBV2 and TRBJ2-1, the complete variable domain is EPEVTQTPSHQVTQMGQEVILRCVPISNHLYFYWYRQILGQKVEFLVSFYNNEISEKSEIFDDQFSVERPDGSNFTLKIRSTKLEDSAMYFCASSEAFADPLLDEQFFGPGTRLTVL.

V and J are TRBV4-3 and TRBJ2-7, with D possibly matching TRBD2 (6 bases). From germline, CDR1 is LGHNA and CDR2 YSLEER. This CDR3 is 15 amino acids long. Between the trimmed V and J ends, which lost 3 bases and 2 bases, there was a span of 14 bases. CDR3 residues: CASSQTGLPTYEQYF. CDR3 coding DNA: TGCGCCAGCAGCCAGACGGGACTGCCAACCTACGAGCAGTACTTC.

This clonotype is a singleton in its sample. The junction does not match germline at one end; this may be a read error. V gene TRBV11-2 combines with J gene TRBJ2-2; TRBD2 matches 7 bases. Germline V gene data show CDR1 as SGHAT and CDR2 as FQNNGV. This CDR3 spans 15 amino acids. The CDR3 DNA sequence: TGCGCCAGCAGCTTAGATATCGCGGGAGTCGGGGAGCTGTTTTTT. Residues: CASSLDIAGVGELFF.

The chain joins TRBV27 to TRBJ1-2, with D perhaps matching TRBD1 (6 bases). V lost 5 bases and J lost 4, with 14 bases in between. The CDR3 spans 14 residues. Germline loops: CDR1 MNHEY, CDR2 SMNVEV (reference sequence). The CDR3 nucleotides read TGTGCCAGCAGTGCGAACGGACAGACCTATGGCTACACCTTC. The encoded protein is CASSANGQTYGYTF.

The CDR3 sequence: CASSPIRGRAYNEQFF. The CDR3 region has the DNA TGTGCCAGCAGCCCCATTAGAGGGAGGGCCTACAATGAGCAGTTCTTC. The chain is built from TRBV7-6 and TRBJ2-1; 7 bases are a match to TRBD2. The V segment lost 5 bases and the J segment 2 bases; nucleotides outside the gene matches: 9. CDR1 and CDR2 from the germline V gene are SGHVS and FNYEAQ. The CDR3 has 16 residues. Full variable domain (outside the CDR3, taken from reference TRBV7-6 and TRBJ2-1): GAGVSQSPRYKVTKRGQDVALRCDPISGHVSLYWYRQALGQGPEFLTYFNYEAQQDKSGLPNDRFSAERPEGSISTLTIQRTEQRDSAMYRCASSPIRGRAYNEQFFGPGTRLTVL.

This clonotype came up a few times. The J gene is TRBJ1-5, the V gene TRBV12-3 or TRBV12-4; D is uncertain. Trimming took 2 bases from V and 3 from J, leaving 5 bases between them. This CDR3 is 13 amino acids long. Here the CDR3 reads CASSLTANQPQHF. DNA of the CDR3: TGTGCCAGCAGTTTAACAGCCAATCAGCCCCAGCATTTT.

The chain has TRBV6-6 and TRBJ2-7; D unclear. Trimming removed 8 bases from V and 5 bases from J, with 13 bases in between. This CDR3 comprises 12 residues. CDR1 and CDR2 from the germline V gene are MNHNY and SVGAGI (reference sequence). CDR3 amino acids: CASLRDPNEQYF. The CDR3 DNA is TGTGCCAGCCTAAGGGATCCCAACGAGCAGTACTTC.

This sequence joins TRBV4-2 and TRBJ2-1; 7 bases are shared with TRBD2. CDR3 length equals 12 residues. With 1 base clipped from V and 9 bases from J, the junction kept 0 bases outside the gene matches. Germline V CDR1 and CDR2: LGHNA, YNFKEQ. CDR3 sequence (DNA): TGTGCCAGCAGCCAAGGGACTAGTGAGCAGTTCTTC. This sequence encodes CASSQGTSEQFF.

A single count supports this clonotype. CDR3 sequence reads: CASSLVIIHPDTQYF. As DNA, the CDR3 is TGTGCCAGCAGCTTGGTCATCATACATCCAGATACGCAGTATTTT. The J gene is TRBJ2-3, the V gene TRBV5-6; D is ambiguous. Germline V gene lookup returns CDR1 SGHDT and CDR2 YYEEEE. Between the trimmed V and J ends, which lost 0 bases and 4 bases, there was a span of 12 bases. This CDR3 comprises 15 residues. The full variable domain, completed using reference TRBV5-6 and TRBJ2-3, is DAGVTQSPTHLIKTRGQQVTLRCSPKSGHDTVSWYQQALGQGPQFIFQYYEEEERQRGNFPDRFSGHQFPNYSSELNVNALLLGDSALYLCASSLVIIHPDTQYFGPGTRLTVL.

The genes are TRBV4-3 and TRBJ2-2; D is perhaps TRBD1 (7 bases). CDR1 and CDR2 (germline): LGHNA, YSLEER. V shed 0 bases and J shed 2 bases, with 13 bases lying between them. The CDR3 has 17 residues. CDR3 sequence: CASSQEQGTLNTGELFF. The DNA for the CDR3 is TGCGCCAGCAGCCAAGAACAGGGGACTCTTAACACCGGGGAGCTGTTTTTT.

V is TRBV20-1 and J is TRBJ1-2; D gene ambiguous. The CDR3 is 10 residues long. CDR1 is DFQATT, CDR2 SNEGSKA, per germline (reference sequence). Trimming removed 2 bases from V and 12 bases from J, with 10 bases in between. CDR3 in DNA: TGCAGTGCTAGAAGGGTTGGGGACACCTTC. Translated, it gives CSARRVGDTF.

The chain has TRBV12-3 or TRBV12-4 and TRBJ2-5; no firm D call. The DNA matches TRBJ2-7 better at its end, which makes the J call doubtful. The CDR3 totals 14 residues. The CDR3 loop reads CASRAGLTDYEQYF. CDR3 bases: TGTGCCAGCCGTGCCGGGCTCACAGATTACGAGCAGTACTTC.

CDR3 amino acids: CSAEAPQGLSYEQYF. The DNA of the CDR3 is TGCAGTGCCGAAGCCCCACAGGGACTATCCTACGAGCAGTACTTC. This chain uses TRBV20-1 with TRBJ2-7; D is perhaps TRBD2 (7 bases). The CDR3 has 15 amino acids. Germline lookup yields CDR1 DFQATT and CDR2 SNEGSKA (reference sequence). Trimming took off 6 bases at V and 1 base at J, with 19 bases between the two ends.

The chain couples TRBV6-5 to TRBJ1-4, with TRBD1 matching 7 bases. This CDR3 has 16 residues. From germline, CDR1 is MNHEY and CDR2 SVGAGI. J was trimmed by 8 bases and V by 4 bases; bases with no gene match: 13. CDR3 sequence reads: CASSSGQPRTTEKLFF. The CDR3, as DNA: TGTGCCAGCAGTTCGGGACAGCCAAGAACAACGGAAAAACTGTTTTTT.

The chain links TRBV27 to TRBJ2-7; D is possibly TRBD2 (5 bases). The germline V gene has CDR1 MNHEY and CDR2 SMNVEV (reference sequence). Trimming cost V 6 bases and J 9 bases, with 21 bases left between them. CDR3 length equals 14 residues. CDR3 protein: CASRSSGGNGRQYF. CDR3 bases: TGTGCCAGCAGGTCGTCAGGAGGTAACGGTCGGCAGTACTTC.

This clonotype occurred a few times. This rearrangement joins TRBV4-3 to TRBJ2-7; D is undetermined. V was cut by 2 bases and J by 2 bases, with 13 bases left in between. This CDR3 contains 15 residues. CDR1 and CDR2 (germline): LGHNA, YSLEER. CDR3: CASSQHLKGPYEQYF. Written as DNA, the CDR3 is TGCGCCAGCAGCCAACATCTCAAAGGGCCCTACGAGCAGTACTTC.

The V and J genes are TRBV21-1 and TRBJ1-5. TRBV21-1 is described as a pseudogene. The CDR3 runs 17 residues. CDR3 sequence: CASSTLQGPGGNQPQHF. CDR3 sequence (DNA): TGTGCCAGCAGCACCCTACAGGGCCCGGGGGGTAATCAGCCCCAGCATTTT.

This sequence joins TRBV20-1 and TRBJ2-5; no reliable D call. This CDR3 contains 14 residues. The V gene lost 6 bases and the J gene lost 5 bases, with 19 bases spanning the gap. CDR1 and CDR2 (germline): DFQATT, SNEGSKA (reference sequence). CDR3 amino acids: CSAPGRTHLETQYF. CDR3 nucleotides: TGCAGTGCGCCGGGCCGGACCCACCTGGAGACCCAGTACTTC.

This clonotype has just a few counts. V gene TRBV4-3 combines with J gene TRBJ2-3; 8 bases line up with TRBD2. The CDR3 runs 14 residues. The germline gives CDR1 LGHNA, CDR2 YSLEER. The junction had 2 bases not matched to a gene; V was cut back by 5 bases and J by 1 base. The CDR3 loop reads CASSGRGGTDTQYF. The DNA for the CDR3 is TGCGCCAGCAGCGGGCGGGGGGGCACAGATACGCAGTATTTT.

The chain has TRBV2 and TRBJ1-2; a weak D match, TRBD1 (6 bases). The V end lost 7 bases, the J end lost 2 bases, and 14 bases lay between the germline ends. The CDR3 spans 14 residues. The germline V gene encodes CDR1 SNHLY and CDR2 FYNNEI. In DNA form, the CDR3 reads TGTGCCAGCACCTTAATGCAGGGGAACTATGGCTACACCTTC. It encodes CASTLMQGNYGYTF.

Written as DNA, the CDR3 is TGTGCCAGCAGTCCCCAGGGGAGAAATTACGAGCAGTACTTC. Encoded protein: CASSPQGRNYEQYF. The rearrangement links TRBV7-8 to TRBJ2-5; weak D call: TRBD1 (6 bases). The J call is uncertain, as TRBJ2-7 better fits the DNA end. This CDR3 contains 14 residues. Germline V gene data show CDR1 as SGHVS and CDR2 as FQNEAQ.

The chain is built from TRBV6-5 and TRBJ2-2; perhaps TRBD1 as D (6 bases). The CDR3 consists of 18 residues. Germline-derived CDR1 and CDR2 are MNHEY and SVGAGI. V lost 0 bases and J 4 bases, leaving 18 bases between the germline ends. This CDR3 reads CASSYSNFGRGGTGELFF. The DNA of the CDR3 is TGTGCCAGCAGTTACTCGAATTTTGGCAGGGGCGGCACCGGGGAGCTGTTTTTT.